The clone carrying this TCR beta chain is a singleton in its sample. The data stem from a study of blood T cell repertoires in COVID-19. Whole-study context: Researchers got acute and convalescent COVID-19 samples from the United States, Italy and Spain. Nucleic acid was either cDNA or gDNA, and it came from T cells, B-cell-depleted T cells, or PBMCs.

Authors' data handling: Amplification of reference gene primers provided the estimated nucleated cell counts. Only in-frame clones appear in the TCRdb table, and some are missing; sequencing was by immunoSEQ multiplex PCR. Clonal size and the V and J genes are those of that table, whereas D and trimming came from the DNA. This table has over 250,000 clones, 65% to 90% appearing once. The CDR3 length is 15 residues. V lost 5 bases to trimming and J lost 7 bases, with 15 bases between them. Germline V lookup: CDR1 KGHSH, CDR2 LQKENI. V is TRBV18 and J is TRBJ1-6; TRBD1 might be the D (6 bases). This TCR was sampled from a human donor in a cohort sampled during active COVID-19. Specimen: peripheral blood. The CDR3 region has the DNA TGTGCCAGCTCAGAATCCGGACAGCGAAATTCACCCCTCCACTTT. Amino acid sequence: CASSESGQRNSPLHF.